One sample yielded the 7 T cell receptor beta chains listed below, sequenced in a study of blood T cell repertoires in COVID-19. TCRdb's copy holds only in-frame clones and misses some; the assay was immunoSEQ multiplex PCR. The profile shows about 160,000 clones, 85% to 95% of them singletons. The specimen sequenced was peripheral blood. These receptors were collected from a woman aged 45-65 years with acute or convalescent COVID-19.

The V and J genes are TRBV4-3 and TRBJ1-3, with D possibly TRBD1 on 6 matching bases. Trimming stripped 1 base from V and 3 bases from J, with 10 bases between. Germline lookup yields CDR1 LGHNA and CDR2 YSLEER. The CDR3 covers 15 residues. DNA of the CDR3: TGCGCCAGCAGCCAAGCGCAGGGGTTTGGAAACACCATATATTTT. It is translated as CASSQAQGFGNTIYF.

The chain recombines TRBV2 with TRBJ2-1; 10 nucleotides match TRBD1. Germline V CDR1 and CDR2: SNHLY, FYNNEI. This CDR3 spans 13 amino acids. V trimming: 9 bases; J trimming: 9 bases; junction bases outside the gene matches: 8. The CDR3 reads CASKTGGWGEQFF. In nucleotides, the CDR3 is TGTGCCAGTAAGACAGGGGGCTGGGGTGAGCAGTTCTTC.

This clone has only one observation. This chain links TRBV7-9 with TRBJ2-3, with 15 bases fitting TRBD2. CDR1 SEHNR and CDR2 FQNEAQ come from the germline V gene (reference sequence). J was trimmed by 2 bases and V by 3 bases; bases with no gene match: 6. CDR3 length equals 18 residues. CDR3 amino acids: CASSLGRTSGGVTDTQYF. In nucleotides, the CDR3 is TGTGCCAGCAGCTTGGGGAGGACTAGCGGGGGGGTCACAGATACGCAGTATTTT. The entire variable domain, with the rest obtained from reference TRBV7-9 and TRBJ2-3, is as follows: DTGVSQNPRHKITKRGQNVTFRCDPISEHNRLYWYRQTLGQGPEFLTYFQNEAQLEKSRLLSDRFSAERPKGSFSTLEIQRTEQGDSAMYLCASSLGRTSGGVTDTQYFGPGTRLTVL.

The CDR3 protein is CASSQISFVFF. In nucleotides, the CDR3 is TGTGCCAGCAGCCAAATTAGTTTTGTTTTCTTT. The chain combines TRBV7-2 with TRBJ1-1; no reliable D call. The CDR3 contains 11 residues. V was pared by 5 bases and J by 13 bases, with 14 bases between. The germline V gene encodes CDR1 SGHTA and CDR2 FQGNSA.

The chain joins TRBV7-8 to TRBJ1-6; 9 nucleotides agree with TRBD1. The V and J ends lost 7 bases and 9 bases, in that order; junction bases with no gene match: 16. The CDR3 spans 17 residues. CDR1 and CDR2 (germline): SGHVS, FQNEAQ. The CDR3 protein is CASTLFGNRDRASPLHF. As DNA, the CDR3 is TGTGCCAGCACCCTCTTTGGAAACCGGGACAGGGCTTCACCCCTCCACTTT. Complete variable domain (other parts from reference TRBV7-8 and TRBJ1-6): GAGVSQSPRYKVAKRGQDVALRCDPISGHVSLFWYQQALGQGPEFLTYFQNEAQLDKSGLPSDRFFAERPEGSVSTLKIQRTQQEDSAVYLCASTLFGNRDRASPLHFGNGTRLTVT.

The V and J genes are TRBV7-9 and TRBJ1-4; 9 bases are a match to TRBD1. The germline CDR1 and CDR2 sequences are SEHNR and FQNEAQ (reference sequence). The CDR3 loop spans 16 amino acids. V shed 6 bases and J 8 bases; nucleotides not matched to a gene: 13. Here the CDR3 DNA reads TGTGCCAGCAGTCCAGCAACAGGGGGCGTGTCGGAAAAACTGTTTTTT. Translated, it gives CASSPATGGVSEKLFF.

This clone was detected a few times. The rearrangement joins TRBV3-1 (or the pseudogene TRBV3-2) to TRBJ2-3, with D possibly matching TRBD2 (7 bases). Looked up from germline, CDR1 is LGHDT and CDR2 is YNNKEL (reference sequence). This CDR3 has 18 residues. V was trimmed by 5 bases and J by 2 bases, leaving 23 bases between them. The CDR3 region is CASSDTLPGAGATDTQYF. The CDR3 DNA sequence: TGTGCCAGCAGCGACACCCTCCCAGGGGCGGGGGCCACAGATACGCAGTATTTT.